This T cell receptor beta chain was recorded in a study of spatial heterogeneity in lung cancer. Study summary: When available, follow-up PBMC samples taken a median of roughly two years after resection were sequenced.

CDR1 and CDR2 from the germline V gene are SGHDT and YYEEEE. This CDR3 contains 16 residues. V dropped 3 bases and J dropped 2; count of bases not matched to a gene: 9. In TCRdb, the 5' RACE reads were re-called with MiXCR into one record per CDR3 protein. The sample has about 52,000 distinct CDR3 sequences, 6.5% to 7.5% seen once. Time point indicated: blood at routine non-recurrence follow-up after resection. Whole RNA obtained from tumor, nontumor lung or frozen PBMC underwent sequencing without sorting. Specimen: PBMCs, collected at follow-up. J is TRBJ2-5 and V is TRBV5-6; TRBD2 agrees at 8 bases. The source is a female donor with early-stage non-small cell lung cancer. The chain's CDR3 is CASSSVGAGGQETQYF. Here the CDR3 DNA reads TGTGCCAGCAGCTCGGTGGGCGCGGGGGGACAAGAGACCCAGTACTTC.